A single sample gave rise to the 16 T cell receptor beta chains below, sequenced in a study of T cell changes during pregnancy in multiple sclerosis. Clones were sequenced by immunoSEQ multiplex PCR, and TCRdb holds only the in-frame ones, with some missing. The data contain more than 65,000 clones, about 92% of them singletons. The sample in question was CD4+ T cells from peripheral blood mononuclear cells, obtained before pregnancy. Receptors originate from a female donor with multiple sclerosis, enrolled in a pregnancy study.

The chain has TRBV19 and TRBJ2-7; D perhaps matches TRBD1 (6 bases). The CDR3 contains 15 residues. V was clipped by 6 bases and J by 0 bases, with 15 bases between them. Germline V gene lookup returns CDR1 LNHDA and CDR2 SQIVND (reference sequence). In nucleotides, the CDR3 is TGTGCCAGTAGACGAACAGGGTCTCTCTCCTACGAGCAGTACTTC. This encodes CASRRTGSLSYEQYF.

This chain links TRBV5-1 with TRBJ1-2, with D unclear. The CDR3 runs to 13 residues. V was trimmed by 5 bases and J by 2 bases, leaving 10 bases between them. In germline, CDR1 is SGHRS, CDR2 YFSETQ. The CDR3 region has the DNA TGCGCCAGCAGAGTGAGCCGAAACTATGGCTACACCTTC. Protein product: CASRVSRNYGYTF.

The V gene is TRBV5-1, the J gene TRBJ2-6; D might be TRBD1 (6 bases). CDR1 SGHRS and CDR2 YFSETQ come from the germline V gene. This CDR3 region has 14 residues. V was trimmed by 5 bases and J by 0 bases, leaving 6 bases between them. The CDR3 coding sequence is TGCGCCAGCAGGACAGGCTCTGGGGCCAACGTCCTGACTTTC. Protein: CASRTGSGANVLTF.

The chain carries TRBV30 and TRBJ1-4, with TRBD1 identical over 9 bases. The trim removed 0 bases at V and 8 bases at J, leaving 10 bases unmatched. The CDR3 covers 16 residues. Per germline, CDR1 GTSNPN and CDR2 SVGIG (reference sequence). The CDR3 sequence: CAWSVPAGTGQEKLFF. CDR3 bases: TGTGCCTGGAGTGTACCGGCCGGGACAGGGCAAGAAAAACTGTTTTTT.

The chain recombines TRBV6-1 with TRBJ2-7; D gene uncertain. This CDR3 has 14 residues. Trimming took 4 bases from V and 3 from J, leaving 13 bases between them. Looked up from germline, CDR1 is MNHNS and CDR2 is SASEGT. The CDR3 sequence is CASSVNREDYEQYF. In DNA form, the CDR3 reads TGTGCCAGCAGTGTGAACAGAGAAGACTACGAGCAGTACTTC.

The chain is built from TRBV28 and TRBJ2-1; 13 positions agree with TRBD2. The CDR3 has 14 residues. Germline CDR1 and CDR2: MDHEN and SYDVKM. Trimming took 3 bases from V and 8 from J; bases not matched to a gene: 1. In DNA, the CDR3 is TGTGCCAGCAGTTTCGGACTAGCGGGAGATGAGCAGTTCTTC. Residues: CASSFGLAGDEQFF.

This clone was observed once. The rearrangement links TRBV11-3 to TRBJ2-1; D possibly corresponds to TRBD1 (6 bases). Trimming removed 5 bases from V and 1 base from J, with 9 bases in between. The CDR3 is 14 residues long. CDR1 SGHNT and CDR2 YENEEA come from the germline V gene. CDR3 amino acids: CASSPTGSYNEQFF. The DNA for the CDR3 is TGTGCCAGCAGCCCGACAGGTTCCTACAATGAGCAGTTCTTC.

V usage is TRBV19 and J usage is TRBJ1-6; D gene uncertain. Trimming stripped 6 bases from V and 5 bases from J, with 17 bases between. Germline V gives CDR1 LNHDA, CDR2 SQIVND (reference sequence). The CDR3 spans 16 residues. CDR3 sequence: CASSAEESYDNSPLHF. Written as DNA, the CDR3 is TGTGCCAGTAGCGCCGAAGAGTCTTATGATAATTCACCCCTCCACTTT.

The chain carries TRBV7-2 and TRBJ1-6; D is unclear. Germline CDR1 SGHTA, CDR2 FQGNSA. The CDR3 is 15 residues long. The V end was cut by 5 bases, the J end by 7 bases, with 15 bases between. CDR3 nucleotide sequence: TGTGCCAGCAGCCCCCCGCGGTTTTCGAATTCACCCCTCCACTTT. It translates to CASSPPRFSNSPLHF.

The CDR3 sequence is CASGTLYGYTF. The CDR3 DNA reads as TGTGCCAGCGGGACACTCTATGGCTACACCTTC. The rearrangement links TRBV9 to TRBJ1-2; D may be TRBD1 (6 bases). Trimming removed 7 bases at V and 4 bases at J, with 8 bases between. The CDR3 contains 11 residues. Germline V gives CDR1 SGDLS, CDR2 YYNGEE.

The chain joins TRBV7-7 to TRBJ2-3; TRBD1 matches at 10 bases. CDR1 and CDR2 (germline): SSHAT, FNYEAQ (reference sequence). The CDR3 totals 16 residues. The junction had 6 bases not matched to a gene; V was cut back by 5 bases and J by 1 base. CDR3 coding DNA: TGTGCCAGCAGCCTCCTAGGACAGGGGGGCACAGATACGCAGTATTTT. Residues: CASSLLGQGGTDTQYF.

This clone was recorded once. This rearrangement joins TRBV19 to TRBJ2-7, with 7 bases identical to TRBD1. The J segment lost 6 bases and the V segment lost 3 bases, leaving 8 bases of the junction unmatched. The length of the CDR3 is 14 residues. Germline CDR1 is LNHDA and CDR2 is SQIVND (reference sequence). The CDR3 here is CASSIKQGMSEQYF. The CDR3 DNA reads TGTGCCAGTAGTATCAAACAGGGGATGTCCGAGCAGTACTTC. Supplemented by reference TRBV19 and TRBJ2-7, the full variable domain reads DGGITQSPKYLFRKEGQNVTLSCEQNLNHDAMYWYRQDPGQGLRLIYYSQIVNDFQKGDIAEGYSVSREKKESFPLTVTSAQKNPTAFYLCASSIKQGMSEQYFGPGTRLTVT.

The CDR3 DNA sequence: TGTGCCAGCAGCGGAACGTACAGCTCTGGGTACCATCAGCCCCAGCATTTT. Protein product: CASSGTYSSGYHQPQHF. The chain is built from TRBV7-3 and TRBJ1-5; D unclear. Between the trimmed V and J ends, which lost 5 bases and 5 bases, there was a span of 22 bases. In germline, CDR1 is SGHTA, CDR2 FQGTGA. There are 17 residues in the CDR3.

In DNA form, the CDR3 reads TGCGCCAGCACCCCCGGAGCGGTAGGCACAGATACGCAGTATTTT. It specifies CASTPGAVGTDTQYF. The V call is TRBV5-1, the J call TRBJ2-3, with D possibly matching TRBD2 (5 bases). In germline, CDR1 is SGHRS, CDR2 YFSETQ. The CDR3 extends over 15 amino acids. Trimming removed 6 bases at V and 1 base at J, with 15 bases between.

This chain connects TRBV2 to TRBJ2-1; 9 positions agree with TRBD2. The CDR3 totals 15 residues. V shed 4 bases, J shed 5 bases, and the junction held 6 bases outside the gene matches. Germline V lookup: CDR1 SNHLY, CDR2 FYNNEI. CDR3 residues: CASSAMGLAHNEQFF. CDR3 DNA: TGTGCCAGCAGTGCCATGGGACTAGCCCACAATGAGCAGTTCTTC.

The rearrangement joins TRBV18 to TRBJ2-7, with TRBD1 matching 8 bases. Germline lookup yields CDR1 KGHSH and CDR2 LQKENI. Trimming took 1 base from V and 2 from J; bases not matched to a gene: 7. This CDR3 comprises 16 residues. CDR3 region: CASSPRGTGNTYEQYF. CDR3 coding DNA: TGTGCCAGCTCACCACGTGGGACAGGCAACACCTACGAGCAGTACTTC.